These 28 T cell receptor beta chains originate from one sample sequenced in a study of shared T cell receptors in the human thymus. Sequenced by immunoSEQ multiplex PCR; TCRdb stores in-frame clones only, minus some. This table has about 660,000 clones, approximately 88% appearing once. These sequences were also reported in another study, on human thymus T cells.

Material for sequencing was thymocytes. The origin of the receptors is a boy in the first two years of life with a congenital heart defect.

This clone was seen a single time. CDR3 DNA sequence: TGTGCCAGCAGTTTCGGGGGGCGAAACTATGGCTACACCTTC. Protein product: CASSFGGRNYGYTF. The chain combines TRBV27 with TRBJ1-2, with a weak D call TRBD1 (6 bases). CDR1 MNHEY and CDR2 SMNVEV come from the germline V gene (reference sequence). The CDR3 sequence is 14 residues long. V was cut by 3 bases and J by 2 bases, with 10 bases left in between.

This clone was observed a single time. The V and J genes are TRBV6-5 and TRBJ2-7, with D possibly TRBD1 on 6 matching bases. The germline V and J ends were trimmed by 3 bases and 0 bases, with 15 bases remaining between them. This CDR3 comprises 16 residues. Germline V gene sequence: CDR1 MNHEY, CDR2 SVGAGI. CDR3 nucleotide sequence: TGTGCCAGCAGTTATTCTGGACAGTCAGCCTCCTACGAGCAGTACTTC. This translates into CASSYSGQSASYEQYF.

The chain uses TRBV11-2 and TRBJ1-4, with 7 nucleotides matching TRBD1. The CDR3 length is 15 residues. CDR1 is SGHAT and CDR2 is FQNNGV in the germline V gene. J lost 4 bases, V lost 2 bases, and 4 bases had no gene match. The CDR3 coding sequence is TGTGCCAGCAGCTTACGGACAGGAGATAATGAAAAACTGTTTTTT. Encoded protein: CASSLRTGDNEKLFF.

The chain joins TRBV4-2 to TRBJ1-2; TRBD1 matches 9 bases. Germline V gives CDR1 LGHNA, CDR2 YNFKEQ. The ends lost 1 base at V and 8 bases at J; junction bases unmatched: 5. The CDR3 contains 14 residues. CDR3 DNA sequence: TGTGCCAGCAGCCAAGGGGGACAGGGACGGGGCTACACCTTC. Its translation: CASSQGGQGRGYTF.

This clone appeared a few times. This sequence joins TRBV2 and TRBJ2-7; 7 bases fit TRBD1. The length of the CDR3 is 14 residues. V trimming: 7 bases; J trimming: 2 bases; junction bases outside the gene matches: 8. CDR1 and CDR2 from the germline V gene are SNHLY and FYNNEI. The CDR3 nucleotides are TGTGCCAGCAATAACGACAGGGCTCCCTACGAGCAGTACTTC. Translating gives CASNNDRAPYEQYF.

The chain has TRBV15 and TRBJ2-3, with 7 bases matching TRBD2. Looked up from germline, CDR1 is LNHNV and CDR2 is YYDKDF (reference sequence). V was clipped by 0 bases and J by 6 bases; unmatched bases: 6. The CDR3 consists of 15 residues. The DNA for the CDR3 is TGTGCCACCAGCAGAGAGGCTAGCGGACGCGATACGCAGTATTTT. Its protein is CATSREASGRDTQYF.

This rearrangement joins TRBV28 to TRBJ1-3, with D hard to call. This CDR3 spans 16 amino acids. In germline, CDR1 is MDHEN, CDR2 SYDVKM. Trimming removed 7 bases at V and 0 bases at J, with 16 bases between. CDR3 in amino acids: CASTPDGDSSGNTIYF. The CDR3, as DNA: TGTGCCAGCACCCCGGACGGGGATAGCTCTGGAAACACCATATATTTT.

This chain uses TRBV28 with TRBJ1-4, with TRBD1 as a possible D gene (6 bases). There are 14 residues in the CDR3. V lost 7 bases and J lost 8, with 17 bases in between. Looked up from germline, CDR1 is MDHEN and CDR2 is SYDVKM. The CDR3 coding sequence is TGTGCCAGCACCTTAGGGGGGGCGCGGGAAAAACTGTTTTTT. The encoded protein is CASTLGGAREKLFF.

This clone has a single count. The chain joins TRBV7-2 to TRBJ2-1; TRBD2 matches 8 bases. J gave up 7 bases and V 0 bases, and 14 bases lay outside the gene matches. Germline lookup yields CDR1 SGHTA and CDR2 FQGNSA. The CDR3 sequence is 18 residues long. CDR3 region: CASSLAGPNGTRSNEQFF. DNA of the CDR3: TGTGCCAGCAGCTTAGCGGGGCCAAACGGGACTAGAAGTAATGAGCAGTTCTTC.

The chain has TRBV6-5 and TRBJ2-7; TRBD2 agrees at 11 bases. There are 15 residues in the CDR3. Trimming removed 6 bases from V and 4 bases from J; junction bases left unmatched: 8. The germline CDR1 and CDR2 sequences are MNHEY and SVGAGI. DNA of the CDR3: TGTGCCAGCAGCTACCAGACTAGCGGGATGTACGAGCAGTACTTC. Amino acids: CASSYQTSGMYEQYF.

The chain is built from TRBV6-1 and TRBJ1-5; 10 bases align to TRBD1. J was trimmed by 3 bases and V by 2 bases; bases with no gene match: 10. CDR1 and CDR2 from the germline V gene are MNHNS and SASEGT. The CDR3 runs to 18 residues. The CDR3 bases are TGTGCCAGCAGTGAATGGGGACAGGGGCTGCTAATCAATCAGCCCCAGCATTTT. Amino acid sequence: CASSEWGQGLLINQPQHF.

V usage is TRBV7-8 and J usage is TRBJ2-1, with a weak D call TRBD2 (6 bases). Trimming stripped 1 base from V and 4 bases from J, with 23 bases between. The CDR3 totals 19 residues. CDR1 and CDR2 from the germline V gene are SGHVS and FQNEAQ. Written as DNA, the CDR3 is TGTGCCAGCAGCTTAGGAGATAGTTGGGGGACTCTCCATTACAATGAGCAGTTCTTC. This codes for CASSLGDSWGTLHYNEQFF.

The chain couples TRBV29-1 to TRBJ2-7; 7 nucleotides agree with TRBD1. V lost 0 bases and J lost 2; bases outside the gene matches: 10. Germline V gene lookup returns CDR1 SQVTM and CDR2 ANQGSEA. This CDR3 contains 16 residues. CDR3 nucleotide sequence: TGCAGCGTTGAAGACCACCGACAGGGTTGGACCTACGAGCAGTACTTC. Protein product: CSVEDHRQGWTYEQYF.

This sequence joins TRBV15 and TRBJ2-3, with a possible D match to TRBD2 (5 bases). The CDR3 extends over 14 amino acids. Germline V gives CDR1 LNHNV, CDR2 YYDKDF (reference sequence). The ends were cut back, 0 bases at V and 4 bases at J, with 8 bases in the middle. The CDR3 spells CATSRDMRADTQYF. The CDR3 nucleotides read TGTGCCACCAGCAGAGATATGAGGGCAGATACGCAGTATTTT.

The chain uses TRBV25-1 and TRBJ2-3, with TRBD2 identical over 12 bases. The junction had 8 bases not matched to a gene; V was cut back by 2 bases and J by 5 bases. In germline, CDR1 is MGHDK, CDR2 SYGVNS. The length of the CDR3 is 17 residues. Here the CDR3 reads CASSEALAGGPEDTQYF. The CDR3 DNA reads as TGTGCCAGCAGTGAAGCTCTAGCGGGAGGGCCTGAAGATACGCAGTATTTT.

This chain links TRBV15 with TRBJ2-1; 7 bases align to TRBD2. The junction had 8 bases not matched to a gene; V was cut back by 4 bases and J by 2 bases. This CDR3 has 16 amino acids. The germline V gene encodes CDR1 LNHNV and CDR2 YYDKDF (reference sequence). Written as DNA, the CDR3 is TGTGCCACCAGCACCCAAACTAGCGCACCCTACAATGAGCAGTTCTTC. Translated: CATSTQTSAPYNEQFF.

The gene calls are TRBV2 and TRBJ1-3; 9 bases line up with TRBD1. Germline V CDR1 and CDR2: SNHLY, FYNNEI. Trimming took 2 bases from V and 0 from J; bases not matched to a gene: 20. The CDR3 spans 22 residues. For the CDR3, the DNA is TGTGCCAGCAGTGAATACCGGGACAGGGTGGCTGAAAACCGCTACTCTGGAAACACCATATATTTT. It yields the protein CASSEYRDRVAENRYSGNTIYF.

The rearrangement uses TRBV11-2 and TRBJ2-3, with 9 nucleotides matching TRBD2. There are 18 residues in the CDR3. Losses at the gene ends were 1 base for V and 4 bases for J; bases not matched to a gene: 12. Germline CDR1 is SGHAT and CDR2 is FQNNGV. The CDR3 coding sequence is TGTGCCAGCAGCTTAGGTGGGAGGTTAGCGGGAGAGGCAGATACGCAGTATTTT. It translates to CASSLGGRLAGEADTQYF. The entire variable domain, with the rest obtained from reference TRBV11-2 and TRBJ2-3, is as follows: EAGVAQSPRYKIIEKRQSVAFWCNPISGHATLYWYQQILGQGPKLLIQFQNNGVVDDSQLPKDRFSAERLKGVDSTLKIQPAKLEDSAVYLCASSLGGRLAGEADTQYFGPGTRLTVL.

This chain connects TRBV6-1 to TRBJ2-5; D may be TRBD2 (6 bases). CDR3 size: 15 residues. Trimming took off 11 bases at V and 9 bases at J, with 28 bases between the two ends. Germline V gene sequence: CDR1 MNHNS, CDR2 SASEGT. DNA of the CDR3: TGTGCCTGCGCCCGTGGGGCAGGGACTGTGCGGGCCCAGTACTTC. Translating it yields CACARGAGTVRAQYF.

A single count supports this clone. The chain joins TRBV15 to TRBJ2-7; D gene ambiguous. The germline V and J ends were trimmed by 3 bases and 0 bases, with 6 bases remaining between them. CDR1 LNHNV and CDR2 YYDKDF come from the germline V gene (reference sequence). This CDR3 spans 13 amino acids. CDR3 sequence reads: CATSSRPSYEQYF. CDR3 nucleotide sequence: TGTGCCACCAGCAGCAGGCCCTCCTACGAGCAGTACTTC. Full variable domain (missing parts from reference TRBV15 and TRBJ2-7): DAMVIQNPRYQVTQFGKPVTLSCSQTLNHNVMYWYQQKSSQAPKLLFHYYDKDFNNEADTPDNFQSRRPNTSFCFLDIRSPGLGDTAMYLCATSSRPSYEQYFGPGTRLTVT.

This clone was seen a single time. Here the CDR3 DNA reads TGTGCCAGCAGCTTTTTCTCGGACAGGGTGACCTACGAGCAGTACTTC. Translation: CASSFFSDRVTYEQYF. The rearrangement links TRBV7-8 to TRBJ2-7; TRBD1 matches at 8 bases. Per the germline V gene, CDR1 is SGHVS and CDR2 is FQNEAQ. The CDR3 is 16 residues long. V lost 3 bases, J lost 2 bases, and 9 bases stayed unmatched.

The chain has TRBV15 and TRBJ2-1; 12 bases agree with TRBD2. The CDR3 totals 16 residues. Germline assignment: CDR1 LNHNV and CDR2 YYDKDF (reference sequence). V was pared by 5 bases and J by 4 bases, with 6 bases of the junction left unmatched. The CDR3 DNA is TGTGCCACCAGCGCCCGACTAGCGGGAGCATACAATGAGCAGTTCTTC. Translation gives CATSARLAGAYNEQFF. Variable domain in full (rest from reference TRBV15 and TRBJ2-1): DAMVIQNPRYQVTQFGKPVTLSCSQTLNHNVMYWYQQKSSQAPKLLFHYYDKDFNNEADTPDNFQSRRPNTSFCFLDIRSPGLGDTAMYLCATSARLAGAYNEQFFGPGTRLTVL.

The V call is TRBV27, the J call TRBJ2-7; possible D gene TRBD2, 6 bases. V lost 5 bases to trimming and J lost 0 bases, with 14 bases between them. CDR3 length equals 15 residues. CDR1 is MNHEY, CDR2 SMNVEV, per germline (reference sequence). The CDR3 loop is CASSPRWEVSYEQYF. In DNA form, the CDR3 reads TGTGCCAGCAGTCCGAGGTGGGAGGTCTCCTACGAGCAGTACTTC.

Details on this clone: Other DNA sequences in the sample encode the same CDR3. The rearrangement links TRBV6-5 to TRBJ2-7, with 8 bases aligning to TRBD1. Germline V CDR1 and CDR2: MNHEY, SVGAGI. CDR3 length: 16 residues. Trimming cost V 0 bases and J 0 bases; bases outside gene matches: 4. The CDR3 nucleotides read TGTGCCAGCAGTTACTCCCGACAGGGGAGCTCCTACGAGCAGTACTTC. Translated: CASSYSRQGSSYEQYF.

V and J are TRBV4-2 and TRBJ2-2, with D tentatively TRBD1 (6 bases). The CDR3 consists of 18 residues. Germline-derived CDR1 and CDR2 are LGHNA and YNFKEQ. Between the trimmed V and J ends, which lost 3 bases and 2 bases, there was a span of 19 bases. The CDR3 protein is CASSQALRGRANTGELFF. The CDR3, as DNA: TGTGCCAGCAGCCAGGCCCTCAGGGGCAGGGCTAACACCGGGGAGCTGTTTTTT.

J is TRBJ1-5 and V is TRBV6-1, with D maybe TRBD1 (5 bases). This CDR3 is 16 amino acids long. V lost 3 bases, J lost 1 base, and 13 bases lay in between. Per the germline V gene, CDR1 is MNHNS and CDR2 is SASEGT. The CDR3 DNA reads as TGTGCCAGCAGTGATCCCAGGGAGGGCAGCAATCAGCCCCAGCATTTT. This sequence encodes CASSDPREGSNQPQHF.

V usage is TRBV29-1 and J usage is TRBJ2-1; possibly TRBD2 for D (5 bases). Germline lookup yields CDR1 SQVTM and CDR2 ANQGSEA. The germline V and J ends were trimmed by 2 bases and 0 bases, with 20 bases remaining between them. CDR3 length: 18 amino acids. CDR3 in DNA: TGCAGCGTTGAAAAGCGGTCAGACGTCCCAAGCTCCTACAATGAGCAGTTCTTC. Its protein product is CSVEKRSDVPSSYNEQFF.

The chain carries TRBV28 and TRBJ1-5; D possibly corresponds to TRBD1 (5 bases). Germline loops: CDR1 MDHEN, CDR2 SYDVKM. The germline V and J ends were trimmed by 2 bases and 6 bases, with 20 bases remaining between them. The CDR3 loop spans 17 amino acids. The CDR3 DNA is TGTGCCAGCAGTTTACCGGACAAATTAATTGTTGGTCAGCCCCAGCATTTT. This encodes CASSLPDKLIVGQPQHF.